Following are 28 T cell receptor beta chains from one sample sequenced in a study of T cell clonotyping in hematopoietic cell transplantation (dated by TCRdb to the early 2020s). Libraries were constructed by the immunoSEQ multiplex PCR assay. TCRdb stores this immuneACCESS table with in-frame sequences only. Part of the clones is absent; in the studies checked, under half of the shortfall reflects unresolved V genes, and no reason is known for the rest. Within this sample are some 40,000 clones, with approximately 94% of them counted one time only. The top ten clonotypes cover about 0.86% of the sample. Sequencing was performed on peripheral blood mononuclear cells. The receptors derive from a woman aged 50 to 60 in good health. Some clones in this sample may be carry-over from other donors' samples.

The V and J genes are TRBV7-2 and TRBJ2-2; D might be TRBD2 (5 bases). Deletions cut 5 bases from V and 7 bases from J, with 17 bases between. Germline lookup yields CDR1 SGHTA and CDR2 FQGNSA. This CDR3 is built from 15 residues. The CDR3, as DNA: TGTGCCAGCAGCCACCCTACTAGTCGAGGCGGGGAGCTGTTTTTT. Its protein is CASSHPTSRGGELFF.

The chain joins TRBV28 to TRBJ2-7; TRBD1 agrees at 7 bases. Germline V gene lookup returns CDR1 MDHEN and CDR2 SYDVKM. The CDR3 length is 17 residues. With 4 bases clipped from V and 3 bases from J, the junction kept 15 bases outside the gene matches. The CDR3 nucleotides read TGTGCCAGCAGTTCCCCAACTTGGACAGGAACTAACTACGAGCAGTACTTC. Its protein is CASSSPTWTGTNYEQYF. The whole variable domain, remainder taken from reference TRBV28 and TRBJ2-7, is DVKVTQSSRYLVKRTGEKVFLECVQDMDHENMFWYRQDPGLGLRLIYFSYDVKMKEKGDIPEGYSVSREKKERFSLILESASTNQTSMYLCASSSPTWTGTNYEQYFGPGTRLTVT.

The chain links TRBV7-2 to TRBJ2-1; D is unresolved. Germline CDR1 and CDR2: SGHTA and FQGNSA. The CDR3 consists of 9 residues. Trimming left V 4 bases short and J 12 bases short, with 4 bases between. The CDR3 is CASSSRQFF. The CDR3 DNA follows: TGTGCCAGCAGCTCCCGGCAGTTCTTC.

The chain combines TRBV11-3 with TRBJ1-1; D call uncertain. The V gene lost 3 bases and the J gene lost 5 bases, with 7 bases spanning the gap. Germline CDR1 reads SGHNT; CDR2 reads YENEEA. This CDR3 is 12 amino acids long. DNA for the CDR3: TGTGCCAGCAGCTTTTCTACTACTGAAGCTTTCTTT. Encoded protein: CASSFSTTEAFF. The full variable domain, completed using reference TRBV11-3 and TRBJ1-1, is EAGVVQSPRYKIIEKKQPVAFWCNPISGHNTLYWYLQNLGQGPELLIRYENEEAVDDSQLPKDRFSAERLKGVDSTLKIQPAELGDSAVYLCASSFSTTEAFFGQGTRLTVV.

The CDR3 coding sequence is TGTGCCAGCGGACCAGTGAACACCGGGGAGCTGTTTTTT. Protein sequence: CASGPVNTGELFF. The genes are TRBV27 and TRBJ2-2; D is unresolved. The germline V gene encodes CDR1 MNHEY and CDR2 SMNVEV (reference sequence). The CDR3 extends over 13 amino acids. Trimming pared 8 bases from V and 1 base from J, leaving 8 bases between.

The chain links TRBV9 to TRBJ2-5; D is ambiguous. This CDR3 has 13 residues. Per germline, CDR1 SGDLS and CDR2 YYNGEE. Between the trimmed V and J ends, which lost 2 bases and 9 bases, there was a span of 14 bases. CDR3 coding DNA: TGTGCCAGCAGCGTTGATCCCCTATCGTCCCAGTACTTC. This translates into CASSVDPLSSQYF.

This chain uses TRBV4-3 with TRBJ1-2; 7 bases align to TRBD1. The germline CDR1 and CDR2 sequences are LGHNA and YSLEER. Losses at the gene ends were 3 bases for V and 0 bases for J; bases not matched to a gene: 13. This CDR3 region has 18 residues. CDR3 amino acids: CASSHYSGGTQANYGYTF. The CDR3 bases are TGCGCCAGCAGCCATTACTCAGGGGGTACCCAAGCTAACTATGGCTACACCTTC.

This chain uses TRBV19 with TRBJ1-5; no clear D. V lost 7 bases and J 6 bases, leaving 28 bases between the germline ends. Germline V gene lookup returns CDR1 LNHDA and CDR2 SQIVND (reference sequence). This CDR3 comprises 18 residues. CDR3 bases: TGTGCCAGTATCGGAGGTAACAGTCCGGGCGAGTGGGGTCAGCCCCAGCATTTT. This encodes CASIGGNSPGEWGQPQHF.

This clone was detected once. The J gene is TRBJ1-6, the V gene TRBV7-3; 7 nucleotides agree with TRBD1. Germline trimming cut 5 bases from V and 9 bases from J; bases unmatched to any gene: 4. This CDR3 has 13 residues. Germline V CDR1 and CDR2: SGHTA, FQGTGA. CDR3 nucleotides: TGTGCCAGCAGCCCAGACAGGGCTTCACCCCTCCACTTT. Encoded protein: CASSPDRASPLHF.

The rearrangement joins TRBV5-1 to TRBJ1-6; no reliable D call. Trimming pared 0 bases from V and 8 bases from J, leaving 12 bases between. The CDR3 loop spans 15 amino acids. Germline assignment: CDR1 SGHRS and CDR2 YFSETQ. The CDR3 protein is CASSLDGSPDSPLHF. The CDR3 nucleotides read TGCGCCAGCAGCTTGGACGGGAGCCCGGATTCACCCCTCCACTTT. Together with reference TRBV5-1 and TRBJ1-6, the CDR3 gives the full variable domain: KAGVTQTPRYLIKTRGQQVTLSCSPISGHRSVSWYQQTPGQGLQFLFEYFSETQRNKGNFPGRFSGRQFSNSRSEMNVSTLELGDSALYLCASSLDGSPDSPLHFGNGTRLTVT.

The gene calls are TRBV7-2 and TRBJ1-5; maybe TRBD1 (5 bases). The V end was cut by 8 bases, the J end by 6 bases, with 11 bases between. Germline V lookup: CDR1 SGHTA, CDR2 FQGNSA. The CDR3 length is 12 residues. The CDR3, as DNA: TGTGCCAGCGGACTGAGGGGTCAGCCCCAGCATTTT. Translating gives CASGLRGQPQHF.

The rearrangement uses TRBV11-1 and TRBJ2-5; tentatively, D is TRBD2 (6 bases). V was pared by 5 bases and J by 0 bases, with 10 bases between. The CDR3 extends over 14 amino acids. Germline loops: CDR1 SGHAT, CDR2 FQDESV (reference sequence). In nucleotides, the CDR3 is TGTGCCAGCAGCGGCCGGGACTACCAAGAGACCCAGTACTTC. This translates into CASSGRDYQETQYF.

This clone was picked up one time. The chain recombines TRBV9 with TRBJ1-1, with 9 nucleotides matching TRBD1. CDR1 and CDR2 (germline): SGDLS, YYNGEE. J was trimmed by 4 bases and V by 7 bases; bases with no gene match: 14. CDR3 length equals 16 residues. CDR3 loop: CASGGGGQGTFTEAFF. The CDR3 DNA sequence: TGTGCCAGCGGTGGGGGGGGACAGGGTACGTTCACTGAAGCTTTCTTT.

The CDR3 reads CASSQSTGDRSPLHF. The CDR3 DNA reads TGTGCCAGCAGCCAAAGTACAGGGGATAGGTCACCCCTCCACTTT. The chain is built from TRBV7-2 and TRBJ1-6; 7 bases map to TRBD1. V was pared by 5 bases and J by 10 bases, with 11 bases of the junction left unmatched. CDR3 size: 15 residues. CDR1 is SGHTA and CDR2 is FQGNSA in the germline V gene.

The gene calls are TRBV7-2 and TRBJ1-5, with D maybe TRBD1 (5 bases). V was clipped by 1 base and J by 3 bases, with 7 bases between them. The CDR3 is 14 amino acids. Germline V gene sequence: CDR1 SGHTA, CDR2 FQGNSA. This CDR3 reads CASSLGQFNQPQHF. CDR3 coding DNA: TGTGCCAGCAGCTTAGGACAGTTCAATCAGCCCCAGCATTTT.

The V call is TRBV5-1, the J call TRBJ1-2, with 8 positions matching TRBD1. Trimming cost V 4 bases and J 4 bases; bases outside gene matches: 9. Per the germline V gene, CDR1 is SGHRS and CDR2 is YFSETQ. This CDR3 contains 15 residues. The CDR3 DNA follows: TGCGCCAGCAGCCCTCGACAGGGGTCCTCCTATGGCTACACCTTC. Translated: CASSPRQGSSYGYTF.

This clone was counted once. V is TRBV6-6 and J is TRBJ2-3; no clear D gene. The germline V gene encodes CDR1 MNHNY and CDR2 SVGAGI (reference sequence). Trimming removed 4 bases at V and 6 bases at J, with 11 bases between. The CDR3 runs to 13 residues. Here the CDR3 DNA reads TGTGCCAGCAGTTTCACCCGTCTGGATACGCAGTATTTT. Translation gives CASSFTRLDTQYF.

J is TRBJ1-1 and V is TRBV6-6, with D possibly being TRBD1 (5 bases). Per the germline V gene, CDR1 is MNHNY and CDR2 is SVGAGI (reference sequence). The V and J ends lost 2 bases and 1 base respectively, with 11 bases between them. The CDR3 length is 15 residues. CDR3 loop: CASSYTRGGNTEAFF. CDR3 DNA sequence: TGTGCCAGCAGTTACACGAGGGGAGGGAACACTGAAGCTTTCTTT.

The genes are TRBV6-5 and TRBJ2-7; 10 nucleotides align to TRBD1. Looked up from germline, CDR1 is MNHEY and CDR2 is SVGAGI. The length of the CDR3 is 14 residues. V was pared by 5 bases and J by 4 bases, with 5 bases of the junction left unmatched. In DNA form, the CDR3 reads TGTGCCAGCAGTACGGGGGACAGGGGTTACGAGCAGTACTTC. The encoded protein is CASSTGDRGYEQYF.

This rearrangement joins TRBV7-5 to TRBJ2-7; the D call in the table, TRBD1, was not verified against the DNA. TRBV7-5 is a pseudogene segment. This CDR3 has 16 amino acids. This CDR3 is CVRSQPPLGRAEEQYF. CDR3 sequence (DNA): TGTGTCAGAAGCCAACCCCCCCTGGGCAGGGCGGAAGAGCAGTACTTC.

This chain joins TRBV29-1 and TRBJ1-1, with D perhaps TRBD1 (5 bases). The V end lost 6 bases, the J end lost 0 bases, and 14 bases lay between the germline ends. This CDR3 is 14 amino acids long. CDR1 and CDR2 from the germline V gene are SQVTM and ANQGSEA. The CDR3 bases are TGCAGCGTGGCCTTGGGGGGGATGAACACTGAAGCTTTCTTT. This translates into CSVALGGMNTEAFF.

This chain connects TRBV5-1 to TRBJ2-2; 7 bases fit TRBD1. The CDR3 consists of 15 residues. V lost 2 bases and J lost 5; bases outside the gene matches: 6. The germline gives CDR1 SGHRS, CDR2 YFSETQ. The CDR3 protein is CASSFTGVETGELFF. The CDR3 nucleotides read TGCGCCAGCAGCTTCACAGGGGTGGAGACCGGGGAGCTGTTTTTT. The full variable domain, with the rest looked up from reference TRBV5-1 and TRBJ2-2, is KAGVTQTPRYLIKTRGQQVTLSCSPISGHRSVSWYQQTPGQGLQFLFEYFSETQRNKGNFPGRFSGRQFSNSRSEMNVSTLELGDSALYLCASSFTGVETGELFFGEGSRLTVL.

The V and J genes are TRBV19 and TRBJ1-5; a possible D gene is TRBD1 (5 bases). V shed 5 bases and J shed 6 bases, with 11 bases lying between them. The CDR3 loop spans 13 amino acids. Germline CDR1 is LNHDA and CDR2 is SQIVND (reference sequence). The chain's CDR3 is CASSWAGTQPQHF. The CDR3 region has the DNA TGTGCCAGTAGTTGGGCGGGGACTCAGCCCCAGCATTTT.

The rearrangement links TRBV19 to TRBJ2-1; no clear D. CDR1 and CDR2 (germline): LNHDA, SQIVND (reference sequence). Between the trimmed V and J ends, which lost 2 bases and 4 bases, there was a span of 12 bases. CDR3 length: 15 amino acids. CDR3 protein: CASSITPGGYNEQFF. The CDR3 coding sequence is TGTGCCAGTAGTATAACTCCGGGCGGTTACAATGAGCAGTTCTTC.

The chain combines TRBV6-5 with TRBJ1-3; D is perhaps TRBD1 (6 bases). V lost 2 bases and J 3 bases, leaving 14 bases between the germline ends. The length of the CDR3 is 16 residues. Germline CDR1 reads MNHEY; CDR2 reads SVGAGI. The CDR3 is CASSYPRRGRGNTIYF. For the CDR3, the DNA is TGTGCCAGCAGTTACCCACGCAGGGGACGTGGAAACACCATATATTTT.

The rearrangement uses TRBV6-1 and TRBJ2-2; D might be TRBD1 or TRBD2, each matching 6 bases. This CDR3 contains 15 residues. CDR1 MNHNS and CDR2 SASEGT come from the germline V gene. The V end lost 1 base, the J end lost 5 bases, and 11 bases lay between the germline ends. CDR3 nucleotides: TGTGCCAGCAGTGAAGGGGGGGCGTGGACCGGGGAGCTGTTTTTT. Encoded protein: CASSEGGAWTGELFF.

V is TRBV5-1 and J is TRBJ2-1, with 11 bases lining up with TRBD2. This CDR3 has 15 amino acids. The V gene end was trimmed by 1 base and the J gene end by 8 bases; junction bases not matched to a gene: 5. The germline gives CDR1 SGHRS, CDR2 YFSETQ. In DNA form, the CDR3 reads TGCGCCAGCAGCTTGATTAGCGGGGGGGTCGATGAGCAGTTCTTC. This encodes CASSLISGGVDEQFF. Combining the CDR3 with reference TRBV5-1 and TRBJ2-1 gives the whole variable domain KAGVTQTPRYLIKTRGQQVTLSCSPISGHRSVSWYQQTPGQGLQFLFEYFSETQRNKGNFPGRFSGRQFSNSRSEMNVSTLELGDSALYLCASSLISGGVDEQFFGPGTRLTVL.

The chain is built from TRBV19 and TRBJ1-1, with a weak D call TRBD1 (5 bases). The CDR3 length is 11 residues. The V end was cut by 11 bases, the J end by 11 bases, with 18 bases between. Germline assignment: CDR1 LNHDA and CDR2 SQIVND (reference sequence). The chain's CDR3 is CAPRGGQRAFF. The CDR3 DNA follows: TGTGCCCCGCGGGGGGGTCAAAGGGCTTTCTTT.